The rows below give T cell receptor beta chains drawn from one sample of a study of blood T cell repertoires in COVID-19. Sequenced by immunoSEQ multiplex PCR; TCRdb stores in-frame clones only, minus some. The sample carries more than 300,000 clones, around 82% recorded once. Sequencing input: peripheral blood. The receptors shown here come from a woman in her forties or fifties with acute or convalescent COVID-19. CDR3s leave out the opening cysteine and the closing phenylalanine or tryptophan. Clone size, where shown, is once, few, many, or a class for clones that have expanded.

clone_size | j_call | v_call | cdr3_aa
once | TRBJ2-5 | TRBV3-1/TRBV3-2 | ASSQDLGRGQTQY
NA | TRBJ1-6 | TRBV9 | ASSVDTGPSPLH
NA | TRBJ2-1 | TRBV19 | ASSSLSGIGNEQF
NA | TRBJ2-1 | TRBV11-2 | ASSLKSGNEQF
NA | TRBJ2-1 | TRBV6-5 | ASSSRLANNEQF
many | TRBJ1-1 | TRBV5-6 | ASSFSGQGDTEAF
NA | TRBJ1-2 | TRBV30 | AWSSQFGGYT
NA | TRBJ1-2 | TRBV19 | ASSNRYGYT
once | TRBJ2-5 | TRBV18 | ASSPGMGTGETQY
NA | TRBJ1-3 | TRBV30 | AWSAGGSGNTIY
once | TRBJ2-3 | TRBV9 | ASSTPRQGSTDTQY
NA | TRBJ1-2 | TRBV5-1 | ASSLEDRDGYGYT
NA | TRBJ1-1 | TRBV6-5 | ASSLATGWMSTEAF
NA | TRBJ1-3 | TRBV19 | ASEDRAGNTIY
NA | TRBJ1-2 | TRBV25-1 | ASSATDRGQLDGYT
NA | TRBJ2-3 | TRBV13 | ASSLGAGGPLSTQY
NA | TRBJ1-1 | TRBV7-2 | ASSLRRNTEAF
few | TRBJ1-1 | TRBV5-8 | ASRPGTGIDVHTEAF
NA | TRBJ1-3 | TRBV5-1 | ASSLTGGAYDGNTIY
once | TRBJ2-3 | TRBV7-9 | ASSLTSGGGDTQY
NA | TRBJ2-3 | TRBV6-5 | ASSPGQGVTDTQY
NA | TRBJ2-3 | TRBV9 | ASSGLTDTQY
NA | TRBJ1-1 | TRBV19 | ASSISTNTEAF